This T cell receptor (beta chain) appears in the sequencing data of a study of cytomegalovirus exposure and HLA in healthy donors. There are 15 residues in the CDR3. The V gene's germline CDR1 is GTSNPN and CDR2 SVGIG (reference sequence). V lost 3 bases to trimming and J lost 1 base, with 15 bases between them. With regard to this clone: Its antigen is as yet unknown.

This PCR relied on a set of 60 Vbeta primers and 13 Jbeta primers. The repertoire was sequenced with immunoSEQ multiplex PCR; TCRdb's copy has only in-frame clones and lacks some. The repertoire holds fewer than 45,000 clones, with almost 70% as singletons. Overall study results and limits: Presence/absence analyses assumed roughly uniform sequencing depth across donors, which may not hold. As confirmed in vitro, three CMV-associated chains were specific for CMV antigens.

This sequence originates from a man aged 40-50 years in good health and CMV-seronegative. The chain is built from TRBV30 and TRBJ2-5, with a weak D call TRBD1 (6 bases). The sample was PBMCs. CDR3: CAWSLGAGSQETQYF. The CDR3 region has the DNA TGTGCCTGGAGCCTGGGGGCAGGCTCCCAAGAGACCCAGTACTTC.